This is a list of T cell receptor beta chains from one sample in a study of T cells expressing NK-cell markers. TCRdb re-called the 5' RACE reads; every CDR3 protein appears as one record, without DNA. The table for this sample gives roughly 430,000 distinct CDR3 sequences. Input material: blood T cells: a sorted CD56 or NKG2C T cell subset, CD4+ or CD8+ T cells, or bulk PBMC T cells (not recorded which). Source of these receptors: a woman between 18 and 69 years old in good health. Both conserved end residues are part of each CDR3. Fields, in order: CDR3 protein, CDR3 length, J gene, V gene.

CDR3: CSASRRGSGVNTGELFF
length: 17
J: TRBJ2-2
V: TRBV20-1

CDR3: CSAPTSGWYEQYF
length: 13
J: TRBJ2-7
V: TRBV20-1

CDR3: CASSPDRGDTQYF
length: 13
J: TRBJ2-3
V: TRBV7-3

CDR3: CASSSSTGELFF
length: 12
J: TRBJ2-2
V: TRBV12-3/TRBV12-4

CDR3: CASSEAREPYNEQFF
length: 15
J: TRBJ2-1
V: TRBV2

CDR3: CASSPLGLHEKLFF
length: 14
J: TRBJ1-4
V: TRBV25-1

CDR3: CASSPPSRSDTQYF
length: 14
J: TRBJ2-3
V: TRBV7-2

CDR3: CASSLGGGSYGYTF
length: 14
J: TRBJ1-2
V: TRBV12-3/TRBV12-4

CDR3: CASSTRGGTEAFF
length: 13
J: TRBJ1-1
V: TRBV6-1

CDR3: CSARGGDTEAFF
length: 12
J: TRBJ1-1
V: TRBV20-1

CDR3: CASSLMGFTGKTIYF
length: 15
J: TRBJ1-3
V: TRBV7-9

CDR3: CASSGGASSTDTQYF
length: 15
J: TRBJ2-3
V: TRBV7-9

CDR3: CASRASSGRAPGELFF
length: 16
J: TRBJ2-2
V: TRBV12-3/TRBV12-4

CDR3: CASSLTRTLLNTEAFF
length: 16
J: TRBJ1-1
V: TRBV11-2

CDR3: CASSQLVIDEQFF
length: 13
J: TRBJ2-1
V: TRBV3-1

CDR3: CASSLGAGGYEQYF
length: 14
J: TRBJ2-7
V: TRBV7-6

CDR3: CASSPGRARSSYNEQFF
length: 17
J: TRBJ2-1
V: TRBV19

CDR3: CASSVDWGAPNTEAFF
length: 16
J: TRBJ1-1
V: TRBV9

CDR3: CASTPSDSSYNEQFF
length: 15
J: TRBJ2-1
V: TRBV6-2/TRBV6-3

CDR3: CSAPLLRGAQETQYF
length: 15
J: TRBJ2-5
V: TRBV20-1

CDR3: CASSSDSGNTQYF
length: 13
J: TRBJ2-3
V: TRBV5-1

CDR3: CSVARMTFVTSPNEQFF
length: 17
J: TRBJ2-1
V: TRBV29-1

CDR3: CASSLAGLDRYNEQFF
length: 16
J: TRBJ2-1
V: TRBV11-2